This T cell receptor (beta chain) was sequenced in a study of patients and donors after allogeneic stem cell transplantation. The ends were cut back, 3 bases at V and 1 base at J, with 4 bases in the middle. The CDR3 runs to 12 residues. CDR1 is LNHNV and CDR2 is YYDKDF in the germline V gene (reference sequence). This clonotype was observed a handful of times. TCRdb re-derived calls from the RT-PCR reads in MiXCR, one entry per CDR3 protein. The sample has about a million distinct CDR3 sequences; more than 15% are singletons. V is TRBV15 and J is TRBJ2-7; D is unclear. The clonotype originates from a human donor who was either an allogeneic HSCT recipient or a stem cell or donor lymphocyte infusion donor (not recorded which). It is not recorded whose cells these are; they may come from a transplant donor. The sample consisted of blood, either unsorted or a sorted T cell fraction (not recorded which). In DNA, the CDR3 is TGTGCCACCAGCAGTGGTTCCTACGAGCAGTACTTC. Translated, it gives CATSSGSYEQYF.